Presented here are 5 T cell receptor beta chains from one specimen sequenced in a study of shared clonotypes between healthy human individuals. Some clones are missing from TCRdb's copy, which holds only in-frame ones; the method was immunoSEQ multiplex PCR. The sample has about 680,000 clones, approximately 74% seen once. Sequencing was carried out using memory CD4+ T cells sorted from blood. Described subset: CD45RA-negative fraction. The receptors come from a woman between 25 and 40 years old in good health.

The chain's CDR3 is CASSQELARAREQYF. The CDR3 bases are TGTGCCAGCAGCCAAGAGCTGGCCAGGGCACGAGAGCAGTACTTC. The J gene is TRBJ2-7, the V gene TRBV14; the D gene is possibly TRBD1 (5 bases). V was cut by 0 bases and J by 7 bases, with 16 bases left in between. Per germline, CDR1 SGHDN and CDR2 FVKESK. This CDR3 spans 15 amino acids.

The V call is TRBV6-1, the J call TRBJ2-3; possible D gene TRBD2, 7 bases. In germline, CDR1 is MNHNS, CDR2 SASEGT. The CDR3 is 15 amino acids. V shed 4 bases and J shed 3 bases, with 14 bases lying between them. Here the CDR3 DNA reads TGTGCCAGCAGTGTACGGGGGGCTTATACAGATACGCAGTATTTT. Translating gives CASSVRGAYTDTQYF.

As for this clone: The sample carries other DNA sequences with the same CDR3. The chain carries TRBV18 and TRBJ1-5; 8 bases are shared with TRBD1. In germline, CDR1 is KGHSH, CDR2 LQKENI. The length of the CDR3 is 14 residues. J lost 7 bases, V lost 3 bases, and 5 bases had no gene match. CDR3: CASSPDRGRQPQHF. CDR3 DNA sequence: TGTGCCAGCTCACCCGACAGGGGTCGGCAGCCCCAGCATTTT.

The chain employs TRBV7-9 and TRBJ2-7; D is perhaps TRBD2 (6 bases). This CDR3 region has 12 residues. The germline V gene encodes CDR1 SEHNR and CDR2 FQNEAQ (reference sequence). Between the trimmed V and J ends, which lost 7 bases and 6 bases, there was a span of 13 bases. Here the CDR3 DNA reads TGTGCCAGCACACGGGGAGGCCGCGAGCAGTACTTC. It translates to CASTRGGREQYF.

This chain connects TRBV30 to TRBJ1-6; possible D gene TRBD1, 6 bases. The CDR3 runs to 13 residues. CDR1 is GTSNPN and CDR2 is SVGIG in the germline V gene (reference sequence). Deletions cut 7 bases from V and 7 bases from J, with 14 bases between. As DNA, the CDR3 is TGTGCCTTTGGAACAGGGTTCAATTCACCCCTCCACTTT. It translates to CAFGTGFNSPLHF.